The T cell receptor beta chain described here comes from a study of blood T cell repertoires in COVID-19. Germline V CDR1 and CDR2: SGHRS, YFSETQ. V lost 3 bases, J lost 6 bases, and 14 bases lay in between. This CDR3 has 14 residues. Generated by immunoSEQ multiplex PCR, the TCRdb table keeps only in-frame clones and is missing some. The table has approximately 150,000 clones, over 85% seen once. Input material: peripheral blood. The chain combines TRBV5-1 with TRBJ2-3; TRBD2 might be the D (5 bases). The sequence was collected from a man aged 55 to 69 with active or convalescent COVID-19. CDR3 coding DNA: TGCGCCAGCAGCTCTGACGGGGTAATGGATACGCAGTATTTT. Translated: CASSSDGVMDTQYF.